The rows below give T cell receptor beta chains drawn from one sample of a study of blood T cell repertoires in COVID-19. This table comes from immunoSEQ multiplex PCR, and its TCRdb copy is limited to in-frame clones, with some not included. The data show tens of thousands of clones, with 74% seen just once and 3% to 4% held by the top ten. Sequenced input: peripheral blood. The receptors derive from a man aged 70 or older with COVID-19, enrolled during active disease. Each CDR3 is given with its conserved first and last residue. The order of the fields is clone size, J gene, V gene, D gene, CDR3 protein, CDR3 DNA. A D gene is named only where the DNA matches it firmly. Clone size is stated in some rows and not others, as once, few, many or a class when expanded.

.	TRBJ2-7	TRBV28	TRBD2	CASTTRGLAGEYEQYF	TGTGCCAGCACTACCCGGGGACTAGCGGGAGAATACGAGCAGTACTTC
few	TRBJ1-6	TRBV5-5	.	CASTFTDGPGRPLHF	TGTGCCAGCACCTTTACGGATGGACCCGGGAGGCCCCTCCACTTT
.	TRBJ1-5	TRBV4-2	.	CASSQGHREPHNQPQHF	TGTGCCAGCAGCCAAGGGCATCGGGAGCCGCACAATCAGCCCCAGCATTTT
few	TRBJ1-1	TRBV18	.	CASSRGQLEAFF	TGTGCCAGCTCCCGTGGACAGCTTGAAGCTTTCTTT
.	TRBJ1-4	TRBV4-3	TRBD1	CASSLSRTGANEKLFF	TGCGCCAGCAGCCTTAGTAGGACAGGGGCTAATGAAAAACTGTTTTTT
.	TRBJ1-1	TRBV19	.	CASSINGGVGTEAFF	TGTGCCAGTAGTATCAACGGGGGAGTAGGCACTGAAGCTTTCTTT
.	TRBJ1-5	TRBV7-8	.	CASSADRVGSNQPQHF	TGTGCCAGCAGCGCAGACCGGGTCGGCAGCAATCAGCCCCAGCATTTT
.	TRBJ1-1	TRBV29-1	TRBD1	CSVEGGQGVTEAFF	TGCAGCGTTGAAGGGGGACAGGGGGTCACTGAAGCTTTCTTT
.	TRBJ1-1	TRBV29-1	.	CSVVGGRSLTEAFF	TGCAGCGTTGTGGGGGGACGATCACTCACTGAAGCTTTCTTT
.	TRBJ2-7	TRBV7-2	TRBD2	CASSWGRGALNEQYF	TGTGCCAGCAGCTGGGGGCGGGGGGCGCTTAACGAGCAGTACTTC
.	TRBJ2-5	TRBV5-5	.	CASSLGGEQKTQYF	TGTGCCAGCAGCTTAGGGGGAGAGCAGAAGACCCAGTACTTC
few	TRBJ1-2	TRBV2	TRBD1	CASTEQGSGGYTF	TGTGCCAGCACCGAACAGGGGTCGGGTGGCTACACCTTC
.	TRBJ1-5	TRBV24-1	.	CATSGPTGNQPQHF	TGTGCCACCAGTGGCCCCACAGGGAATCAGCCCCAGCATTTT
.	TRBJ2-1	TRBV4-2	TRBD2	CASSPGTSGIHQFF	TGTGCCAGCAGTCCCGGGACTAGCGGCATCCACCAGTTCTTC
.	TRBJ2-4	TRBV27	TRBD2	CATQLAGGTKNIQYF	TGTGCCACCCAACTAGCGGGAGGGACCAAAAACATTCAGTACTTC
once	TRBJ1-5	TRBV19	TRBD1	CASTSAGQGWGQPQHF	TGTGCCAGTACCTCAGCGGGACAGGGGTGGGGTCAGCCCCAGCATTTT
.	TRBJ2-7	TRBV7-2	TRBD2	CASSLWASGGNEQYF	TGTGCCAGCAGCTTATGGGCTAGCGGGGGAAACGAGCAGTACTTC
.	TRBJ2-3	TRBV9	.	CASSGTIVFTDTQYF	TGTGCCAGCAGCGGAACTATCGTCTTCACAGATACGCAGTATTTT
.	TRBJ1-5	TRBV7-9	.	CASSLGQSNQPQHF	TGTGCCAGCAGCTTAGGGCAAAGCAATCAGCCCCAGCATTTT
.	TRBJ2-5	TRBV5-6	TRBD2	CASSLQLAGAETQYF	TGTGCCAGCAGCTTGCAGCTAGCGGGAGCAGAGACCCAGTACTTC
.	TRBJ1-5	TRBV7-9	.	CASSPRTVYSNQPQHF	TGTGCCAGCAGCCCTCGGACAGTCTATAGCAATCAGCCCCAGCATTTT
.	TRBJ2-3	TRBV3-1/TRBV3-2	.	CASSRRPEASTDTQYF	TGTGCCAGCAGCCGCCGACCGGAGGCTAGCACAGATACGCAGTATTTT
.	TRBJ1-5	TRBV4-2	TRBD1	CASSQDLTGGFRPQHF	TGTGCCAGCAGCCAAGATTTGACAGGGGGCTTTCGGCCCCAGCATTTT
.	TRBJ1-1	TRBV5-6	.	CASSLRGLAFF	TGTGCCAGCAGCTTGAGGGGCCTGGCTTTCTTT
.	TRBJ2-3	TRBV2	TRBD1	CASSVPGQGSTDTQYF	TGTGCCAGCAGTGTTCCCGGACAGGGGAGCACAGATACGCAGTATTTT
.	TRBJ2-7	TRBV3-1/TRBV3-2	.	CASTPRRAGLYEQYF	TGTGCCAGCACCCCTCGACGGGCGGGCCTCTACGAGCAGTACTTC